The clone carrying this TCR beta chain was recorded many times. Its antigen remains unidentified. These data belong to a study of post-analysis software for immune sequencing data. About the research overall: The disease courses spanned relapsing-remitting, secondary progressive and progressive-relapsing forms of multiple sclerosis.

Overall study findings and caveats: There were roughly 5 TRBV segments more frequent in patients than controls, and TRBV5-6, TRBV5-1 and TRBV20-1 were among them. Multiple sclerosis patients showed significantly lower normalized Chao1 diversity than controls did. Under the F measure, samples that were prepared in one batch clustered strongly together.

Trimming left V 5 bases short and J 5 bases short, with 13 bases between. The CDR3 has 13 residues. Germline V gene sequence: CDR1 MNHEY, CDR2 SVGAGI. Presence of unique molecular identifiers characterized the TCR beta cDNA libraries. Each CDR3 protein is one row after TCRdb ran MiXCR on the PCR reads. This repertoire shows fewer than 850,000 distinct CDR3 sequences, around 27% found once; its top ten account for roughly 0.54%. The clonotype comes from a girl aged 10-17 years with multiple sclerosis. The J gene is TRBJ2-7, the V gene TRBV6-5; a weak D match, TRBD2 (5 bases). The sample taken for sequencing was blood. CDR3 in DNA: TGTGCCAGCAGTCACGGTGCGAGGGACGAGCAGTACTTC. It encodes CASSHGARDEQYF.